This TCR beta chain was sequenced during a study of blood T cell repertoires in COVID-19. Background on the study: PBMCs, B-cell-depleted T cells, or T cells were the source of the cDNA or gDNA that made up the material.

Symptom resolution, clearance, or two negative PCRs marked the recovered donors of Cohort 3. As originally analysed: Estimation of nucleated cell counts relied on the amplification of reference gene primers. Only in-frame clones appear in the TCRdb table, and some are missing; sequencing was by immunoSEQ multiplex PCR. V and J calls and clone size come straight from that table; D and trimming were deduced from the DNA. Of over 300,000 clones in the sample, 85% to 90% were seen once. The germline V gene has CDR1 SGHAT and CDR2 FQDESV (reference sequence). Between the trimmed V and J ends, which lost 5 bases and 4 bases, there was a span of 14 bases. The CDR3 runs to 14 residues.

This TCR was recovered from a woman aged 18 to 35 who had recovered from COVID-19. The specimen was PBMCs or T cells enriched from blood (not recorded which). The V and J genes are TRBV11-1 and TRBJ1-1, with D possibly being TRBD1 (5 bases). This CDR3 reads CASSPGGTVTEAFF. CDR3 DNA: TGTGCCAGCAGCCCGGGGGGGACTGTCACTGAAGCTTTCTTT. Looking up the rest from reference TRBV11-1 and TRBJ1-1 gives the full variable domain: EAEVAQSPRYKITEKSQAVAFWCDPISGHATLYWYRQILGQGPELLVQFQDESVVDDSQLPKDRFSAERLKGVDSTLKIQPAELGDSAMYLCASSPGGTVTEAFFGQGTRLTVV.